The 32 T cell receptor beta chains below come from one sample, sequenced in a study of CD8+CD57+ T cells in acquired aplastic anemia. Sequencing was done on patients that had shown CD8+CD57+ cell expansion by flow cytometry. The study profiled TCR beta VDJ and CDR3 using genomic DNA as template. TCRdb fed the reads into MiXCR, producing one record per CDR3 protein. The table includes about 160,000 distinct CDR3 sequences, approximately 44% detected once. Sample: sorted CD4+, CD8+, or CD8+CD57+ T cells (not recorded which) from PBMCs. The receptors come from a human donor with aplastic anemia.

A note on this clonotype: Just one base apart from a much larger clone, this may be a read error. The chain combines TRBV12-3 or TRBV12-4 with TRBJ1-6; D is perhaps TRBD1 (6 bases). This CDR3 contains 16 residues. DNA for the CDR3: TGTGCCGGCAGCGGAATACAGGGTTTGGAAAATTCACCCCTCCACTTT. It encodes CAGSGIQGLENSPLHF.

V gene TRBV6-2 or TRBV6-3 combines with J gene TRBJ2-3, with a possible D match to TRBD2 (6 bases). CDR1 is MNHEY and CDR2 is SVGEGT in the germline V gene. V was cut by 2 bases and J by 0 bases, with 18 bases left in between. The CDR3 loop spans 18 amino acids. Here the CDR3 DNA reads TGTGCCAGCAGTTACCCCGGGGCACTAGCCTCTAGCACAGATACGCAGTATTTT. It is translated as CASSYPGALASSTDTQYF.

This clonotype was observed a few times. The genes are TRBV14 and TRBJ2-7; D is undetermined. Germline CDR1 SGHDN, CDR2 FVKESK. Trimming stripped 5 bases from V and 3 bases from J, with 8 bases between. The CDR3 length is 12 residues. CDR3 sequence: CASSVVGYEQYF. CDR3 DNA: TGTGCCAGCAGCGTAGTGGGCTACGAGCAGTACTTC.

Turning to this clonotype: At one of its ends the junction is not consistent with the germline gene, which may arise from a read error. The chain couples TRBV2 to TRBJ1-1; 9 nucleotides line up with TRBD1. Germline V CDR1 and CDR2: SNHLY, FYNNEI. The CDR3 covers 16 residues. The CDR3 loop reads CASSDGGQGSNTEAFF. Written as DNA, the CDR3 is TGTGCCAGCAGCGACGGGGGACAGGGTTCGAACACTGAGGCTTTCTTT.

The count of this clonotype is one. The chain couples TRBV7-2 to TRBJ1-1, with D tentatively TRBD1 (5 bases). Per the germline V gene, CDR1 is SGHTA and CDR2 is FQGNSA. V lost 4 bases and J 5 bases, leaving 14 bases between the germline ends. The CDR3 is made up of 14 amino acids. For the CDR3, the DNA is TGTGCCAGCAGCTCACTCGGCTGGGGGACTGAAGCTTTCTTT. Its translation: CASSSLGWGTEAFF.

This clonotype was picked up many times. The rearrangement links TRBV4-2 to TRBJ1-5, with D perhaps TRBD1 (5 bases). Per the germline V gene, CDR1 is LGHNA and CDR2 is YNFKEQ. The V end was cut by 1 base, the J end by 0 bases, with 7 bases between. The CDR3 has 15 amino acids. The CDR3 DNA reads TGTGCCAGCAGCCAAGCAGGGTATAGCAATCAGCCCCAGCATTTT. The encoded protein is CASSQAGYSNQPQHF.

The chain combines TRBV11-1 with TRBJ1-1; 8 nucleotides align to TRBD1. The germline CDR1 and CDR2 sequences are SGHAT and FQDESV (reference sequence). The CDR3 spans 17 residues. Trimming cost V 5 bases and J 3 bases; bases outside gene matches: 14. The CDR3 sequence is CASSPYGQGRYDTEAFF. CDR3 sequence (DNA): TGTGCCAGCAGCCCCTATGGACAGGGCCGTTACGACACTGAAGCTTTCTTT.

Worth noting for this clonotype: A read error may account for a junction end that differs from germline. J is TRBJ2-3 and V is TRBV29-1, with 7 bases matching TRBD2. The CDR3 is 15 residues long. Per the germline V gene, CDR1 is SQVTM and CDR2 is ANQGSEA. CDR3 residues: CSVEERGDFTDTQYF. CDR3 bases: TGCAGCGTCGAAGAGCGGGGAGACTTCACAGATACGCAGTATTTT.

This CDR3 is CASSLRGGMNTEAFF. In DNA, the CDR3 is TGTGCCAGCAGTTTGCGAGGGGGCATGAACACTGAAGCTTTCTTT. The chain links TRBV6-5 to TRBJ1-1; 7 bases line up with TRBD1. This CDR3 comprises 15 residues. The V gene end was trimmed by 4 bases and the J gene end by 0 bases; junction bases not matched to a gene: 5. Germline V CDR1 and CDR2: MNHEY, SVGAGI.

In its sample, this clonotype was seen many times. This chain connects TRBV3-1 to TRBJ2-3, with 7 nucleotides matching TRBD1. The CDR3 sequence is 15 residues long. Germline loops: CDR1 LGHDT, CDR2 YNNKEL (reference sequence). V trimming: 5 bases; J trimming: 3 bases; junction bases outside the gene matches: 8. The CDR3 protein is CASSSGRRGTDTQYF. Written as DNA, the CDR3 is TGTGCCAGCAGCTCGGGACGCAGGGGGACAGATACGCAGTATTTT.

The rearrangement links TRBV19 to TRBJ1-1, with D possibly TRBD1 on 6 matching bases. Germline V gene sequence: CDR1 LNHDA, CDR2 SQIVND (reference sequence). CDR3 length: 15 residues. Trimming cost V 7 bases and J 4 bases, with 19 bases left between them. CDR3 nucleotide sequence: TGTGCCAGTACCCCACTCCAGGGGCTGGGCACTGAAGCTTTCTTT. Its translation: CASTPLQGLGTEAFF. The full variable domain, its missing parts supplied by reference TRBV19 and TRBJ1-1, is DGGITQSPKYLFRKEGQNVTLSCEQNLNHDAMYWYRQDPGQGLRLIYYSQIVNDFQKGDIAEGYSVSREKKESFPLTVTSAQKNPTAFYLCASTPLQGLGTEAFFGQGTRLTVV.

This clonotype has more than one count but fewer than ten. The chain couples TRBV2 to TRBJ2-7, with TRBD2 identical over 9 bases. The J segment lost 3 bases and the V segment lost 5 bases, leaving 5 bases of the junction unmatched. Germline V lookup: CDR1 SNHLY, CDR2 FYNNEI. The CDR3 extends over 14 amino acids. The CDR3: CASSLNSGGYEQYV. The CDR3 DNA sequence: TGTGCCAGCAGTTTAAATAGCGGGGGCTACGAGCAGTACGTC.

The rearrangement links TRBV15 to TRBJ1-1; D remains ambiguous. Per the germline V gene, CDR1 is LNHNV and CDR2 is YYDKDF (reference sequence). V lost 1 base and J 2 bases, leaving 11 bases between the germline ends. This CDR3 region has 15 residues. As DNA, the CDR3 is TGTGCCACCAGCAGAGGGACGTTTATTAACACTGAAGCTTTCTTT. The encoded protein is CATSRGTFINTEAFF.

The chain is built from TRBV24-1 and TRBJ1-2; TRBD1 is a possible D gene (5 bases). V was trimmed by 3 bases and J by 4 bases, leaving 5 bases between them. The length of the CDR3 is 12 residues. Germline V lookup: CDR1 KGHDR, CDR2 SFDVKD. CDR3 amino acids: CATSDGGYGYTF. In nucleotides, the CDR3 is TGTGCCACCAGTGATGGGGGCTATGGCTACACCTTC.

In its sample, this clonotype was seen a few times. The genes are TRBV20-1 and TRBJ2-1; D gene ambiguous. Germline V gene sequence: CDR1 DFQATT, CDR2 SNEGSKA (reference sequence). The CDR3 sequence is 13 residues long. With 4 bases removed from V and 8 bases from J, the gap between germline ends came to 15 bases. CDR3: CSATDPVTDEQFF. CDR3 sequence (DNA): TGCAGTGCTACCGACCCCGTAACTGATGAGCAGTTCTTC.

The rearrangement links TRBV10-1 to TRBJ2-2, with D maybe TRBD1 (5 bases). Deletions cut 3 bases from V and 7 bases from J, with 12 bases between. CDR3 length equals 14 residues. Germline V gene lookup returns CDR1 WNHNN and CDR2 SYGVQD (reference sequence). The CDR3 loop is CASSEGQGNGELFF. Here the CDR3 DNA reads TGCGCCAGCAGTGAAGGCCAGGGAAACGGGGAGCTGTTTTTT.

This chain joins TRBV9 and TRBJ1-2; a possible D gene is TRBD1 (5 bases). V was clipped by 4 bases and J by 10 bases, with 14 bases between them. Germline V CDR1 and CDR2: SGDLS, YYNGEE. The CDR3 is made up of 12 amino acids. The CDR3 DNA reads TGTGCCAGCAGCCTTTCGGGGGGGGACTACACCTTC. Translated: CASSLSGGDYTF.

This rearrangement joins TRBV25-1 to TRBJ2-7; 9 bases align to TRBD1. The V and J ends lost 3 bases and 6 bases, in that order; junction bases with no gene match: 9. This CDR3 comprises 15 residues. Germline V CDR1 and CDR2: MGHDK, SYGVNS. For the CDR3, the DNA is TGTGCCAGCAGTGATCCGGGACAGGGCGAGTCCGAGCAGTACTTC. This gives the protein CASSDPGQGESEQYF.

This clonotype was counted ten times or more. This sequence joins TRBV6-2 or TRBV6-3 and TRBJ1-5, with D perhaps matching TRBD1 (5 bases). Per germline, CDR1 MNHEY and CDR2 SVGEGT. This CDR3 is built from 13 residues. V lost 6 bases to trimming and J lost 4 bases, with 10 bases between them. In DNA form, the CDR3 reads TGTGCCAGCAGGCGGGACGGGAATCAGCCCCAGCATTTT. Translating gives CASRRDGNQPQHF.

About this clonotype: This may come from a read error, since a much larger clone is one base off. CDR3 region: CASTDHGVNTEASF. CDR3 nucleotide sequence: TGTGCCAGCACTGATCACGGGGTGAACACTGAAGCTTCCTTT. The chain couples TRBV10-3 to TRBJ1-1; no clear D gene. The V gene's germline CDR1 is ENHRY and CDR2 SYGVKD. The CDR3 runs 14 residues.

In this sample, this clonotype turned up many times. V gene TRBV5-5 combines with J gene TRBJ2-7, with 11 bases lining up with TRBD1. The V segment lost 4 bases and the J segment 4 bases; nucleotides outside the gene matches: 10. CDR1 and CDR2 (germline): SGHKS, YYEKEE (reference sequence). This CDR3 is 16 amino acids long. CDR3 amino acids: CASSRDRGLIAYEQYV. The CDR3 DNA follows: TGTGCCAGCAGCAGGGACAGGGGGTTGATTGCTTACGAGCAGTACGTC.

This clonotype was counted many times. The CDR3 region has the DNA TGTGCCAGCAGCGTTCGGGGGACTAGCACAGATACGCAGTATTTT. This codes for CASSVRGTSTDTQYF. The rearrangement uses TRBV9 and TRBJ2-3, with a possible D match to TRBD2 (6 bases). Germline-derived CDR1 and CDR2 are SGDLS and YYNGEE. This CDR3 contains 15 residues. V was shortened by 2 bases and J by 0 bases, with 10 bases between the two germline ends.

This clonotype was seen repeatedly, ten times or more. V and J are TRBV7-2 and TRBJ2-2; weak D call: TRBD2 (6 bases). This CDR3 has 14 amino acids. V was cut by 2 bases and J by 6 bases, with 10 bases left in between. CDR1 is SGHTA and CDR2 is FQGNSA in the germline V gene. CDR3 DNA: TGTGCCAGCAGCTTAAAATGGGGGGCCGGGGAGCTGTTTTTT. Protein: CASSLKWGAGELFF.

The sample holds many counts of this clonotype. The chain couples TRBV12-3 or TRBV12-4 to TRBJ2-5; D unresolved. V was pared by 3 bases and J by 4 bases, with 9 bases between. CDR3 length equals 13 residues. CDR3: CASSFLTGETQYF. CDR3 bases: TGTGCCAGCAGTTTTCTTACGGGAGAGACCCAGTACTTC.

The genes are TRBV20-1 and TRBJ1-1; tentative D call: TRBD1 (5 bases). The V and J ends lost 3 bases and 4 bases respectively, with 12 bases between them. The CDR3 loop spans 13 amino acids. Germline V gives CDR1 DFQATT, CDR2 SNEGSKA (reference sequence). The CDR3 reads CSASGPGVTEAFF. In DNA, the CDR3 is TGCAGTGCTAGTGGGCCGGGGGTCACTGAAGCTTTCTTT.

The CDR3 DNA reads as TGTGCCAGCAGACGGGACAGGAACTCCTACGAGCAGTACTTC. Translating it yields CASRRDRNSYEQYF. The chain combines TRBV2 with TRBJ2-7, with 8 bases fitting TRBD1. Germline values: CDR1 SNHLY, CDR2 FYNNEI. The ends lost 6 bases at V and 0 bases at J; junction bases unmatched: 4. The CDR3 totals 14 residues.

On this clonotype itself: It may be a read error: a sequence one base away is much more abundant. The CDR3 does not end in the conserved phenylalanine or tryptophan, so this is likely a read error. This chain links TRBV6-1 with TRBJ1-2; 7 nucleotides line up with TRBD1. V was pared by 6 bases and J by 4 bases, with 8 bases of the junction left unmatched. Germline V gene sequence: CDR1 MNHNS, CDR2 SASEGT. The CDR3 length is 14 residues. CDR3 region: CASRINRGSYGYTS. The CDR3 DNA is TGTGCCAGCAGAATAAACAGGGGAAGCTATGGCTACACCTCC.

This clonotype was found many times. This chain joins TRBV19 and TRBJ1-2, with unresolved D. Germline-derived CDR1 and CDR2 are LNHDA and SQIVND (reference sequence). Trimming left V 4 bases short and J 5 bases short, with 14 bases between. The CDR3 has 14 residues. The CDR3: CASSNDGFSYGYTF. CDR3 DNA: TGTGCCAGTAGTAACGACGGTTTCAGTTATGGCTACACCTTC. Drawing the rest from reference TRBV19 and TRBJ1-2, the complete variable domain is DGGITQSPKYLFRKEGQNVTLSCEQNLNHDAMYWYRQDPGQGLRLIYYSQIVNDFQKGDIAEGYSVSREKKESFPLTVTSAQKNPTAFYLCASSNDGFSYGYTFGSGTRLTVV.

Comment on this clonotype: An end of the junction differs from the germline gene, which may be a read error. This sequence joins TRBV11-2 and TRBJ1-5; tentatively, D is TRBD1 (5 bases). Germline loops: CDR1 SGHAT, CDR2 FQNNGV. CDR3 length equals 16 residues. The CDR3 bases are TGTGCCAGCAGCTTAGGGTCCAGGGCTGGCAATCAGCCTCAGCGTTTT. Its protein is CASSLGSRAGNQPQRF.

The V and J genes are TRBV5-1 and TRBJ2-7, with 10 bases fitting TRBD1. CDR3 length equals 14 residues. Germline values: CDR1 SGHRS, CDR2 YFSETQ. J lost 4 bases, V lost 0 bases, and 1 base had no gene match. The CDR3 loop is CASSLEGQGYEQYF. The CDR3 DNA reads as TGCGCCAGCAGCTTGGAGGGACAGGGGTACGAGCAGTACTTC.

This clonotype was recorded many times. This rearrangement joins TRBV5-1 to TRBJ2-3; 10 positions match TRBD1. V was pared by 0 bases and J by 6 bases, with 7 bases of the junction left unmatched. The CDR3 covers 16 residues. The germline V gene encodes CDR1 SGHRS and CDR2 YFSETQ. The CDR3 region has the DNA TGCGCCAGCAGCTTGGGAGGGACAGGGGTTTCTGATACGCAGTATTTT. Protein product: CASSLGGTGVSDTQYF.

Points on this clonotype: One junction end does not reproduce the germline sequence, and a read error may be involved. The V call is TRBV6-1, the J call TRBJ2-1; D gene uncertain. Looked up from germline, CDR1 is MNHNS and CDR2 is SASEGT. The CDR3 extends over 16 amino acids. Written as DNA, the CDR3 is TGTGCCAGCAGCCGTGCAGCCTCGACCTCCCACAATGAGCAGTTCTTC. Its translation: CASSRAASTSHNEQFF.